This T cell receptor beta chain derives from a study of technical replicates of blood from several donors. Germline V gene data show CDR1 as SGHVS and CDR2 as FQNEAQ. This CDR3 has 15 amino acids. The V and J ends lost 3 bases and 1 base respectively, with 9 bases between them. Here immunoSEQ multiplex PCR was the method, and the copy in TCRdb shows in-frame clones only, minus some. The table includes approximately 80,000 clones, approximately 89% detected once. This receptor was taken from a human donor in good health. The rearrangement links TRBV7-8 to TRBJ2-2; no reliable D call. Sequenced sample: T cells isolated from PBMCs. CDR3 coding DNA: TGTGCCAGCAGCTTCGGTCAGGTGAACACCGGGGAGCTGTTTTTT. Translating gives CASSFGQVNTGELFF.